The following is a T cell receptor (beta chain) sequence with its context. No antigen is known for it. Healthy donor buffy coats were the source of the PBMC. The authors obtained RNA from duplicate vials, each holding about 150,000 sorted CD8+ T cells, for every subset. This CDR3 is 14 amino acids long. CDR1 is MDHEN, CDR2 SYDVKM, per germline. This specimen comes from a study of human CD8 memory T cell subsets. Whole-study findings and limits: Beta chains alone were the T cell receptor chains sequenced in the study. Chao1 estimates suggested stem-like memory T cells were more diverse than precursor exhausted T cells.

TCR beta libraries were made by UMI-labeled 5' RACE. TCRdb re-called the 5' RACE reads and catalogs CDR3 proteins one per entry, DNA excluded. The repertoire table contains approximately 11,000 distinct CDR3 sequences. Sequencing was performed on CD8+ T cells from PBMCs. The receptor was isolated from a human donor in good health. This chain connects TRBV28 to TRBJ2-7. The CDR3 is CASSLRQPDDEQYF.